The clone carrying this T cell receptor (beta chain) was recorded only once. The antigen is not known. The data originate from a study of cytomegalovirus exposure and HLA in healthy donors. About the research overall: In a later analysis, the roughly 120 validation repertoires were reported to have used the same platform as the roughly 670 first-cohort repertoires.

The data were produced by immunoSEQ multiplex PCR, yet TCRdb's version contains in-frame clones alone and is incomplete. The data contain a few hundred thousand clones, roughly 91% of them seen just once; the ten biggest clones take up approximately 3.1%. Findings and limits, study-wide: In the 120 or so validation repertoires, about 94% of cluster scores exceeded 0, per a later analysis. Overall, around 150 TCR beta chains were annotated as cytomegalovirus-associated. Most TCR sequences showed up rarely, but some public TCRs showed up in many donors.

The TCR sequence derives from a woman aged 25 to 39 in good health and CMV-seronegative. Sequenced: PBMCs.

In DNA form, the CDR3 reads TGCGCCAGCAGCCGAGTAGCCGGGGAAATCGAGCAGTACTTC. The encoded protein is CASSRVAGEIEQYF. This chain links TRBV4-1 with TRBJ2-7, with D perhaps TRBD2 (5 bases). The CDR3 consists of 14 residues. The germline V gene encodes CDR1 MGHRA and CDR2 YSYEKL. With 4 bases removed from V and 6 bases from J, the gap between germline ends came to 16 bases.